Each of the 13 T cell receptor beta chains below was sequenced from the same sample in a study of OX40 agonist ivuxolimab in advanced cancers. Here immunoSEQ multiplex PCR was the method, and the copy in TCRdb shows in-frame clones only, minus some. The sample records 75,000 to 100,000 clones, 90% to 95% being singletons. Sequenced here: CD4+ or CD8+ T cells sorted from blood, sampled in a trial of the OX40 agonist ivuxolimab. Receptor source: an adult with an advanced solid tumor such as melanoma, head and neck, liver or kidney cancer.

The CDR3 DNA sequence: TGTGCCAGCTACCTTAATAGGGAGGGAAGGGGTGGCTACACCTTC. Translation gives CASYLNREGRGGYTF. The V gene is TRBV28, the J gene TRBJ1-2, with D tentatively TRBD1 (5 bases). Trimming stripped 8 bases from V and 7 bases from J, with 23 bases between. This CDR3 has 15 amino acids. The germline CDR1 and CDR2 sequences are MDHEN and SYDVKM.

V usage is TRBV6-5 and J usage is TRBJ1-3; D possibly corresponds to TRBD1 (5 bases). The length of the CDR3 is 15 residues. V was shortened by 7 bases and J by 0 bases, with 13 bases between the two germline ends. Germline CDR1 and CDR2: MNHEY and SVGAGI. The CDR3, as DNA: TGTGCCAGCATGAGCGGGGCTAGCTCTGGAAACACCATATATTTT. It encodes CASMSGASSGNTIYF.

The V call is TRBV10-3, the J call TRBJ2-7, with 12 bases matching TRBD1. V shed 9 bases, J shed 3 bases, and the junction held 3 bases outside the gene matches. Germline V gene sequence: CDR1 ENHRY, CDR2 SYGVKD. The CDR3 is made up of 13 amino acids. CDR3 DNA: TGTGCCATGTGGGACAGGGGGCACTACGAGCAGTACTTC. Translating gives CAMWDRGHYEQYF.

V gene TRBV6-5 combines with J gene TRBJ2-3; a possible D gene is TRBD2 (6 bases). Trimming took 6 bases from V and 2 from J, leaving 9 bases between them. Germline V gene lookup returns CDR1 MNHEY and CDR2 SVGAGI. CDR3 length: 13 residues. DNA of the CDR3: TGTGCCAGCAGGGCGGGGCCCACAGATACGCAGTATTTT. As protein: CASRAGPTDTQYF.

This rearrangement joins TRBV18 to TRBJ1-5; D is possibly TRBD1 (5 bases). Trimming cost V 2 bases and J 7 bases, with 9 bases left between them. CDR1 and CDR2 from the germline V gene are KGHSH and LQKENI. The CDR3 runs to 13 residues. For the CDR3, the DNA is TGTGCCAGCTCACCAGGGAGGGACCAGCCCCAGCATTTT. It codes for CASSPGRDQPQHF.

This clone occurred a few times. CDR3 DNA sequence: TGTGCCAGCAGCTTTGGTGATCTTACCGGGGAGCTGTTTTTT. Its protein product is CASSFGDLTGELFF. This rearrangement joins TRBV7-9 to TRBJ2-2; D remains unclear. This CDR3 contains 14 residues. The germline V gene encodes CDR1 SEHNR and CDR2 FQNEAQ (reference sequence). Trimming took off 3 bases at V and 5 bases at J, with 10 bases between the two ends.

The CDR3 protein is CASSSRKAGANVLTF. Here the CDR3 DNA reads TGTGCCAGCAGCTCCCGAAAGGCTGGGGCCAACGTCCTGACTTTC. The chain has TRBV7-9 and TRBJ2-6; D is ambiguous. Trimming pared 4 bases from V and 2 bases from J, leaving 9 bases between. The CDR3 loop spans 15 amino acids. Germline V CDR1 and CDR2: SEHNR, FQNEAQ (reference sequence). Using reference TRBV7-9 and TRBJ2-6 for the parts outside the CDR3, the full variable domain is DTGVSQNPRHKITKRGQNVTFRCDPISEHNRLYWYRQTLGQGPEFLTYFQNEAQLEKSRLLSDRFSAERPKGSFSTLEIQRTEQGDSAMYLCASSSRKAGANVLTFGAGSRLTVL.

Of note for this clone: The sample contains more than one DNA sequence encoding this CDR3. V and J are TRBV5-1 and TRBJ1-1; D ambiguous. The germline V and J ends were trimmed by 3 bases and 0 bases, with 6 bases remaining between them. The CDR3 is 13 amino acids. CDR1 is SGHRS, CDR2 YFSETQ, per germline. The CDR3 sequence: CASSSQLNTEAFF. In DNA, the CDR3 is TGCGCCAGCAGCTCACAACTGAACACTGAAGCTTTCTTT. Filled out from reference TRBV5-1 and TRBJ1-1, the complete variable domain reads KAGVTQTPRYLIKTRGQQVTLSCSPISGHRSVSWYQQTPGQGLQFLFEYFSETQRNKGNFPGRFSGRQFSNSRSEMNVSTLELGDSALYLCASSSQLNTEAFFGQGTRLTVV.

The rearrangement links TRBV14 to TRBJ2-5, with D maybe TRBD1 (6 bases). Germline V gives CDR1 SGHDN, CDR2 FVKESK. V was trimmed by 4 bases and J by 3 bases, leaving 21 bases between them. The CDR3 runs 17 residues. DNA of the CDR3: TGTGCCAGCAGCCCCCGTAGGGGGACGTTGAGAAAAGAGACCCAGTACTTC. Its protein product is CASSPRRGTLRKETQYF. Combining the CDR3 with reference TRBV14 and TRBJ2-5 gives the whole variable domain EAGVTQFPSHSVIEKGQTVTLRCDPISGHDNLYWYRRVMGKEIKFLLHFVKESKQDESGMPNNRFLAERTGGTYSTLKVQPAELEDSGVYFCASSPRRGTLRKETQYFGPGTRLLVL.

J is TRBJ1-5 and V is TRBV4-2, with 11 bases that match TRBD1. The CDR3 consists of 16 residues. With V trimmed by 2 bases and J by 7 bases, 7 bases remained unmatched. The germline V gene encodes CDR1 LGHNA and CDR2 YNFKEQ. For the CDR3, the DNA is TGTGCCAGCAGCCAAACCGGGACAGGGGGTAGGCAGCCCCAGCATTTT. This sequence encodes CASSQTGTGGRQPQHF.

The chain joins TRBV4-2 to TRBJ2-6; possible D gene TRBD2, 7 bases. The germline gives CDR1 LGHNA, CDR2 YNFKEQ. The CDR3 is made up of 18 amino acids. Trimming removed 0 bases from V and 0 bases from J, with 12 bases in between. The CDR3 bases are TGTGCCAGCAGCCAAGATGGACTAGGGGGCTCTGGGGCCAACGTCCTGACTTTC. This sequence encodes CASSQDGLGGSGANVLTF.

V usage is TRBV5-5 and J usage is TRBJ2-2, with no clear D. The germline CDR1 and CDR2 sequences are SGHKS and YYEKEE (reference sequence). The CDR3 sequence is 14 residues long. V was shortened by 6 bases and J by 5 bases, with 14 bases between the two germline ends. CDR3 in amino acids: CASTTPQGTGELFF. The DNA for the CDR3 is TGTGCCAGCACCACCCCCCAAGGGACCGGGGAGCTGTTTTTT.

The V gene is TRBV7-2, the J gene TRBJ2-6; D might be TRBD2 (6 bases). The CDR3 has 13 residues. CDR1 SGHTA and CDR2 FQGNSA come from the germline V gene. V was shortened by 3 bases and J by 8 bases, with 8 bases between the two germline ends. The CDR3 loop is CASSFSGTNVLTF. DNA for the CDR3: TGTGCCAGCAGCTTTAGCGGCACCAACGTCCTGACTTTC.